This T cell receptor beta chain was sequenced for a study of T cell responses to AZD1222 COVID-19 vaccine. Study-level findings and limits: Distributed over spike, vaccine-associated CD4 TCRs predominated at 160-218 and 743-854.

To note about this clone: Its cognate antigen is unknown.

V lost 6 bases and J lost 6, with 16 bases in between. This CDR3 is 14 amino acids long. Germline values: CDR1 LGHDT, CDR2 YNNKEL (reference sequence). The table came from immunoSEQ multiplex PCR; TCRdb's copy has only in-frame clones and leaves some out. The sample holds 150,000 or so clones, approximately 92% seen once. This clonotype originated in an adult in good health. This chain joins TRBV3-1 (or the pseudogene TRBV3-2) and TRBJ2-3; D possibly corresponds to TRBD2 (5 bases). The source was peripheral blood, collected on day 0 of AZD1222 vaccination. This CDR3 reads CASSGGAGVDTQYF. Here the CDR3 DNA reads TGTGCCAGCAGTGGTGGCGCGGGCGTCGATACGCAGTATTTT.